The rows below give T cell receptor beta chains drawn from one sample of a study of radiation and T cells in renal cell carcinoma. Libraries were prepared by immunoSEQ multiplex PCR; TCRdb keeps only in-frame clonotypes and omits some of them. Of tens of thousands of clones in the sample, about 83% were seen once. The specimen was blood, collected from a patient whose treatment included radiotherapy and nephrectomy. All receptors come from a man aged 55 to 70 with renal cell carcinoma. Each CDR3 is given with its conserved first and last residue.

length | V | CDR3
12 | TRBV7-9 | CASSSGGDEQFF
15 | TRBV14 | CASSRIAVNTGELFF
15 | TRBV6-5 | CASSYLRPGRETQYF
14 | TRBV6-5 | CASARSGSYNEQFF
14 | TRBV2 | CASSEALGRNEAFF
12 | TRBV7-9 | CASSLAREKLFF
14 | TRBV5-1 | CASSLQGAGEKLFF
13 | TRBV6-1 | CASSLRVTYEQYF
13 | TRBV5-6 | CASSLWGVDGYTF
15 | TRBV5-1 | CASSLRRERADTQYF
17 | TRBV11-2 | CASSKGLAGGPRETQYF
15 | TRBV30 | CAWSFADRLNTEAFF
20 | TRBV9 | CASSSTSTSGSSDFYNEQFF
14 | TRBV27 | CASSPDSATGELFF
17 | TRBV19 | CASSTRGTSGNTGELFF